The 25 T cell receptor beta chains presented below share a single source sample, sequenced in a study of response to subunit inactivated influenza vaccine. From the RT-PCR reads, TCRdb called clonotypes with MiXCR, one entry per CDR3 protein. The repertoire holds about 650,000 distinct CDR3 sequences, with 12% to 15% as singletons. This specimen consisted of PBMCs from blood, obtained approximately 15 days before vaccination. The receptors here all came from a man aged 50 to 60 who received an inactivated influenza vaccine.

This clonotype was counted a few times. The rearrangement links TRBV7-6 to TRBJ2-1; TRBD2 agrees at 16 bases. J lost 4 bases, V lost 1 base, and 7 bases had no gene match. Germline lookup yields CDR1 SGHVS and CDR2 FNYEAQ. The length of the CDR3 is 19 residues. The DNA of the CDR3 is TGTGCCAGCAGCTTAGGAGGGACTAGCGGGAGGGCCCGTTACAATGAGCAGTTCTTC. This gives the protein CASSLGGTSGRARYNEQFF.

This clonotype showed up just a few times. The chain links TRBV5-1 to TRBJ2-1; D may match TRBD1 or TRBD2 (5 bases each). The CDR3 length is 14 residues. Looked up from germline, CDR1 is SGHRS and CDR2 is YFSETQ. V was cut by 6 bases and J by 2 bases, with 12 bases left in between. The CDR3 DNA is TGCGCCAGCACCCGGGACGGACCCTACAATGAGCAGTTCTTC. It encodes CASTRDGPYNEQFF.

This clonotype was seen a few times. The chain couples TRBV5-1 to TRBJ2-1; 8 bases agree with TRBD1. This CDR3 region has 13 residues. Germline trimming cut 4 bases from V and 8 bases from J; bases unmatched to any gene: 5. CDR1 and CDR2 (germline): SGHRS, YFSETQ. The CDR3 bases are TGCGCCAGCAGCCTACAGGGGGTAGATGAGCAGTTCTTC. This codes for CASSLQGVDEQFF.

The V call is TRBV20-1, the J call TRBJ2-2; D is uncertain. CDR3 length: 11 amino acids. From germline, CDR1 is DFQATT and CDR2 SNEGSKA (reference sequence). V lost 3 bases to trimming and J lost 4 bases, with 3 bases between them. The CDR3 loop reads CSARGTGELFF. CDR3 DNA sequence: TGCAGTGCTAGGGGCACCGGGGAGCTGTTTTTT.

This clonotype was observed a few times. The chain joins TRBV20-1 to TRBJ2-3; 11 bases are a match to TRBD1. V shed 6 bases, J shed 0 bases, and the junction held 5 bases outside the gene matches. The CDR3 covers 15 residues. Germline-derived CDR1 and CDR2 are DFQATT and SNEGSKA (reference sequence). DNA of the CDR3: TGCAGTGCACCTGGGACAGGGGGTAGCACAGATACGCAGTATTTT. It encodes CSAPGTGGSTDTQYF.

This clonotype was counted a few times. The chain recombines TRBV12-3 or TRBV12-4 with TRBJ1-3; 9 nucleotides align to TRBD1. J was trimmed by 1 base and V by 10 bases; bases with no gene match: 2. The CDR3 is 13 residues long. CDR3 coding DNA: TGTGCCATAGACAGGGGGTCTGGAAACACCATATATTTT. It specifies CAIDRGSGNTIYF.

The J gene is TRBJ2-3, the V gene TRBV4-3; 9 bases align to TRBD2. Germline V gives CDR1 LGHNA, CDR2 YSLEER. The J segment lost 4 bases and the V segment lost 3 bases, leaving 5 bases of the junction unmatched. There are 15 residues in the CDR3. The CDR3 region is CASSQAGGRSDTQYF. DNA of the CDR3: TGCGCCAGCAGCCAGGCGGGGGGGCGATCAGATACGCAGTATTTT.

This clonotype was picked up a small number of times. This chain connects TRBV21-1 to TRBJ2-5. TRBV21-1 is labeled a pseudogene. This CDR3 contains 17 residues. The CDR3 here is CASSNVGLVLRLETQYF. In DNA, the CDR3 is TGTGCCAGCAGCAACGTTGGGCTTGTACTTCGGTTAGAGACCCAGTACTTC.

This clonotype was found a few times. This chain connects TRBV6-2 or TRBV6-3 to TRBJ1-1; D is ambiguous. Germline V gene sequence: CDR1 MNHEY, CDR2 SVGEGT. The V end was cut by 6 bases, the J end by 4 bases, with 18 bases between. The CDR3 has 15 residues. The CDR3 sequence is CASSPLGTEGTEAFF. CDR3 bases: TGTGCCAGCAGCCCATTAGGAACCGAAGGCACTGAAGCTTTCTTT.

This chain links TRBV7-2 with TRBJ1-3, with 7 bases that match TRBD1. Germline V gene lookup returns CDR1 SGHTA and CDR2 FQGNSA. J lost 6 bases, V lost 5 bases, and 13 bases had no gene match. CDR3 length equals 16 residues. CDR3 in DNA: TGTGCCAGCAGCAGACAGGGCCCTGGATTCGAAAACACCATATATTTT. This gives the protein CASSRQGPGFENTIYF.

The chain links TRBV7-3 to TRBJ2-3, with D unclear. The V end lost 2 bases, the J end lost 2 bases, and 14 bases lay between the germline ends. Germline CDR1 SGHTA, CDR2 FQGTGA. The CDR3 contains 16 residues. Here the CDR3 DNA reads TGTGCCAGCAGCTTATGGGCAGCCAATAACACAGATACGCAGTATTTT. This gives the protein CASSLWAANNTDTQYF.

V gene TRBV27 combines with J gene TRBJ1-2; 7 bases agree with TRBD1. The CDR3 runs to 16 residues. Germline CDR1 MNHEY, CDR2 SMNVEV (reference sequence). With 5 bases clipped from V and 4 bases from J, the junction kept 13 bases outside the gene matches. The CDR3 is CASSPSRDSWGYGYTF. The DNA of the CDR3 is TGTGCCAGCAGTCCCTCCCGGGACAGTTGGGGCTATGGCTACACCTTC.

This chain joins TRBV5-1 and TRBJ2-1; 7 bases are a match to TRBD1. Germline V gene data show CDR1 as SGHRS and CDR2 as YFSETQ. This CDR3 has 14 residues. The junction had 6 bases not matched to a gene; V was cut back by 1 base and J by 8 bases. CDR3 DNA: TGCGCCAGCAGCTTGCGGACAGGTGAGGATGAGCAGTTCTTC. It encodes CASSLRTGEDEQFF.

The chain uses TRBV5-6 and TRBJ2-7, with 11 bases that match TRBD2. The CDR3 spans 17 residues. Germline-derived CDR1 and CDR2 are SGHDT and YYEEEE. V lost 1 base to trimming and J lost 3 bases; unmatched junction nucleotides: 9. The CDR3 loop is CASSLRLAGGRGYEQYF. CDR3 in DNA: TGTGCCAGCAGCTTGCGGCTAGCGGGGGGCCGGGGCTACGAGCAGTACTTC.

This clonotype appeared a few times. The V gene is TRBV20-1, the J gene TRBJ1-2, with D possibly being TRBD1 (6 bases). The CDR3 extends over 18 amino acids. Germline lookup yields CDR1 DFQATT and CDR2 SNEGSKA (reference sequence). V lost 0 bases, J lost 0 bases, and 20 bases lay in between. The CDR3 nucleotides read TGCAGTGCTAGAGACGCATACAGGGTACAGAGAACTAACTATGGCTACACCTTC. Its translation: CSARDAYRVQRTNYGYTF.

CDR3 sequence reads: CASSPSGDTEAFF. In DNA, the CDR3 is TGCGCCAGCAGCCCTTCCGGCGACACTGAAGCTTTCTTT. The chain links TRBV5-1 to TRBJ1-1; D remains unclear. Per the germline V gene, CDR1 is SGHRS and CDR2 is YFSETQ. The CDR3 length is 13 residues. V lost 4 bases and J 3 bases, leaving 10 bases between the germline ends.

Ten or more counts support this clonotype. The chain joins TRBV29-1 to TRBJ1-1; D possibly corresponds to TRBD1 (6 bases). The V end lost 4 bases, the J end lost 1 base, and 7 bases lay between the germline ends. CDR3 length equals 12 residues. Germline CDR1 and CDR2: SQVTM and ANQGSEA. CDR3 sequence reads: CSVVRGNTEAFF. The CDR3 DNA is TGCAGCGTTGTCAGGGGGAACACTGAAGCTTTCTTT.

There are a few counts of this clonotype. This rearrangement joins TRBV6-2 or TRBV6-3 to TRBJ1-6; D is perhaps TRBD1 (5 bases). CDR1 is MNHEY and CDR2 is SVGEGT in the germline V gene. This CDR3 is built from 15 residues. Deletions cut 6 bases from V and 7 bases from J, with 16 bases between. This CDR3 reads CASRRGVSENSPLHF. For the CDR3, the DNA is TGTGCCAGCAGGAGGGGAGTGTCGGAGAATTCACCCCTCCACTTT.

CDR3 sequence: CASRSTVTGELFF. The CDR3 DNA follows: TGTGCCAGCCGATCGACAGTCACCGGGGAGCTGTTTTTT. V gene TRBV27 combines with J gene TRBJ2-2; possibly TRBD1 for D (5 bases). V was trimmed by 8 bases and J by 4 bases, leaving 11 bases between them. The CDR3 totals 13 residues. The germline gives CDR1 MNHEY, CDR2 SMNVEV (reference sequence).

This clonotype occurred a few times. The V and J genes are TRBV12-3 or TRBV12-4 and TRBJ2-3; 9 positions agree with TRBD2. V shed 7 bases, J shed 2 bases, and the junction held 19 bases outside the gene matches. The CDR3 runs 19 residues. The CDR3 DNA reads TGTGCCAGCATAGACCAGGGGCGGGGGGGTAACCAACACACAGATACGCAGTATTTT. Protein: CASIDQGRGGNQHTDTQYF.

This clonotype was counted a few times. V usage is TRBV2 and J usage is TRBJ2-1, with D hard to call. V was pared by 5 bases and J by 16 bases, with 12 bases between. Germline lookup yields CDR1 SNHLY and CDR2 FYNNEI. The CDR3 extends over 10 amino acids. CDR3 region: CASSSRVIFF. CDR3 coding DNA: TGTGCCAGCAGTTCGCGCGTAATTTTCTTC. Combining the CDR3 with reference TRBV2 and TRBJ2-1 gives the whole variable domain EPEVTQTPSHQVTQMGQEVILRCVPISNHLYFYWYRQILGQKVEFLVSFYNNEISEKSEIFDDQFSVERPDGSNFTLKIRSTKLEDSAMYFCASSSRVIFFGPGTRLTVL.

This clonotype occurred a few times. The rearrangement joins TRBV5-4 to TRBJ2-2; D ambiguous. Trimming removed 5 bases from V and 1 base from J, with 15 bases in between. The CDR3 is 16 residues long. Germline CDR1 SGHNT, CDR2 YYREEE (reference sequence). The CDR3 here is CASSARNFRNTGELFF. The DNA for the CDR3 is TGTGCCAGCAGTGCGAGAAACTTCAGGAACACCGGGGAGCTGTTTTTT.

The V call is TRBV5-1, the J call TRBJ2-2, with D possibly TRBD2 on 6 matching bases. Germline CDR1 reads SGHRS; CDR2 reads YFSETQ. The V gene lost 5 bases and the J gene lost 5 bases, with 16 bases spanning the gap. The CDR3 contains 15 residues. CDR3 sequence (DNA): TGCGCCAGCAGTGGAGGGGCGAGCGGAACCGGGGAGCTGTTTTTT. This translates into CASSGGASGTGELFF.

About this clonotype: A much larger clone lies one base from this, so it may be a read error. This rearrangement joins TRBV5-1 to TRBJ2-3; weak D call: TRBD2 (6 bases). Germline CDR1 reads SGHRS; CDR2 reads YFSETQ. This CDR3 is 15 amino acids long. V was trimmed by 1 base and J by 0 bases, leaving 9 bases between them. CDR3 nucleotides: TGCGCCAGCAGCTTGTTGGGGACTAGCACAGATACGCAGTATTTT. It encodes CASSLLGTSTDTQYF.

This clonotype was seen repeatedly, ten times or more. J is TRBJ2-7 and V is TRBV6-1; TRBD2 agrees at 8 bases. The CDR3 has 13 residues. The V gene's germline CDR1 is MNHNS and CDR2 SASEGT. V trimming: 8 bases; J trimming: 3 bases; junction bases outside the gene matches: 6. The CDR3 loop is CASSQSGSYEQYF. The CDR3 coding sequence is TGTGCCAGCTCACAGAGCGGGAGCTACGAGCAGTACTTC.